The rows below give T cell receptor beta chains drawn from one sample of a study of T-cell reconstitution after alpha-beta-depleted transplantation in children. Via MiXCR, TCRdb re-called the PCR reads, giving one row per CDR3 protein. The data hold under 250,000 distinct CDR3 sequences, with approximately 17% observed a single time. Sample: PBMCs, mostly from graft donor cells, taken 360 days after TCRalphabeta/CD19-depleted stem cell transplant. The receptors originated from a male patient aged 2 to 10 who had a stem cell transplant for acute lymphoblastic leukemia, so the T cells may come from the graft donor. Each CDR3 is given with its conserved first and last residue.

V | CDR3
TRBV7-9 | CASSSGGQGAGETQYF
TRBV7-8 | CASSSGLAGPETQYF
TRBV14 | CASSQVVGGGQYF
TRBV4-2 | CASSHVTSGGLRGGGELFF
TRBV12-3/TRBV12-4 | CASSLHREPLAGYTF
TRBV14 | CASSQRRGGMTDTQYF
TRBV7-2 | CASSQQFQTF
TRBV29-1 | CSVAGITEAFF
TRBV7-2 | CASSLGNLKAETQYF
TRBV21-1 | CASSKELGTPSSYEQYF
TRBV20-1 | CSAHFSGTGGPGELFF
TRBV12-3/TRBV12-4 | CASSLGGWGRSYEQYF
TRBV2 | CASSGYSLGTDTQYF
TRBV12-3/TRBV12-4 | CASTGPGATGELFF
TRBV20-1 | CSARPRQDAGYEQYF
TRBV5-1 | CASSLAGSKRGNTIYF
TRBV15 | CATSRDGEAYEQYF
TRBV5-1 | CASSLRDTISYEQYF
TRBV28 | CASRAPGGSYEQYF
TRBV7-2 | CASSLVRVNTEAFF
TRBV2 | CASSERTLSGNTIYF
TRBV20-1 | CSARVWGPENTGELFF
TRBV5-5 | CASSFYGRSSYNEQFF
TRBV7-2 | CASSLSLDRVGVEQYF
TRBV5-1 | CASSLGQPRDTQYF
TRBV6-1 | CASSGTAFYEQYF
TRBV7-9 | CAIQDLGTNVLTF
TRBV7-2 | CASSLAGMKDTQYF
TRBV24-1 | CATSDRPKAAVETQYF
TRBV29-1 | CSVEKGIHEQYF
TRBV20-1 | CSAARTYNEQFF
TRBV25-1 | CASSEWERDRVNNEQFF
TRBV7-8 | CASSPGGGLYDYYYGYTF
TRBV7-9 | CASSKGTGGQAFF
TRBV6-1 | CATRGQGSYYGYTF
TRBV24-1 | CASLRDFAYEQYF
TRBV5-1 | CASSLQPEGDTGELFF
TRBV2 | CASSATVLGNQPQHF
TRBV4-3 | CASSQDGQGSTEAFF
TRBV7-9 | CASSLTGTMNTEAFF
TRBV7-8 | CASSLAGGPTGELFF
TRBV28 | CASSSPGVGDNEQFF